This record covers a single T cell receptor beta chain. The data derive from a study of blood T cell repertoires in COVID-19. The overall study: There were acute and convalescent COVID-19 samples, and they came from the United States, Italy and Spain. PBMCs, B-cell-depleted T cells, or T cells were the source of the cDNA or gDNA that made up the material.

The authors' processing: Reference gene primer amplification in the assay estimated nucleated cell counts. The data were produced by immunoSEQ multiplex PCR, yet TCRdb's version contains in-frame clones alone and is incomplete. That table gives V, J and clone size, and the DNA gave D and trimming. The sample carries roughly 200,000 clones, less than 80% recorded once. The CDR3 has 12 residues. Trimming removed 1 base at V and 7 bases at J, with 7 bases between. The germline CDR1 and CDR2 sequences are SGHNT and YENEEA. Sequenced sample: peripheral blood. V and J are TRBV11-3 and TRBJ1-1, with a possible D match to TRBD1 (5 bases). The TCR originated in a man in his fifties or sixties who had recovered from COVID-19. In DNA, the CDR3 is TGTGCCAGCAGCTTAGCGGGGGATGAAGCTTTCTTT. This translates into CASSLAGDEAFF. The variable domain in full, completed from reference TRBV11-3 and TRBJ1-1, reads EAGVVQSPRYKIIEKKQPVAFWCNPISGHNTLYWYLQNLGQGPELLIRYENEEAVDDSQLPKDRFSAERLKGVDSTLKIQPAELGDSAVYLCASSLAGDEAFFGQGTRLTVV.